This TCR beta chain was sequenced for a study of T-cell memory formation after mild COVID-19. In TCRdb, the 5' RACE reads were re-called with MiXCR into one record per CDR3 protein. The sample contains approximately 490,000 distinct CDR3 sequences, just over 20% of which appear only once. A note on this clonotype: The antigen is undetermined.

With 6 bases clipped from V and 5 bases from J, the junction kept 10 bases outside the gene matches. This CDR3 spans 14 amino acids. Study outcomes and limitations: Clones contracting across day 15 to 85 had a balanced CD4/CD8 profile; later expanding clones leaned CD4+. Pre-infection memory carried some responding clones, suggesting that cross-reactive memory joined. For contracting clones, CD4+ ones sat mainly in CM and EM, CD8+ in EMRA.

Sequencing was carried out using PBMCs or a T cell subset sorted from them (not recorded which). The receptor comes from an adult woman who had mild COVID-19 (a few samples of this study predate the infection). Cell type and time point are not known. The chain combines TRBV12-3 or TRBV12-4 with TRBJ2-7; TRBD1 matches 7 bases. The CDR3 here is CASSPFEGANEQYF. In DNA, the CDR3 is TGTGCCAGCAGCCCGTTTGAGGGGGCCAACGAGCAGTACTTC.